The entry below gives a single T cell receptor beta chain sequence along with its context. The entry originates in a study of T-cell reconstitution after alpha-beta-depleted transplantation in children. The TCRbeta library incorporated unique molecular identifiers. TCRdb reprocessed the PCR reads via MiXCR and lists one record per CDR3 protein. There are about 610,000 distinct CDR3 sequences in the sample; 8% to 11% occur only once, and less than 5% lies in the top ten. CDR3 length: 15 residues. Trimming left V 5 bases short and J 2 bases short, with 16 bases between. Germline V CDR1 and CDR2: SGHTA, FQGNSA.

The source was PBMCs from the stem cell graft donor, collected from the stem cell graft. This receptor was identified in a human donor who donated a stem cell graft to a child with acute myeloid leukemia. V is TRBV7-2 and J is TRBJ2-7; D unresolved. The CDR3 region has the DNA TGTGCCAGCAGCCCAGAGGACGGCCGGACCTACGAGCAGTACTTC. This translates into CASSPEDGRTYEQYF.